This T cell receptor (beta chain) was recorded in a study of T cell responses to AZD1222 COVID-19 vaccine (dated by TCRdb to about 2021). For context, the study as a whole: A total of 233 trial participants underwent TCR sequencing, of whom roughly 210 had received two doses of AZD1222 and around 25 had received two doses of the MenACWY control vaccine. Trial participants were enrolled by age into 18-55, 56-69 and 70-plus year subgroups, with roughly 160, 29 and 62 TCR-sequenced participants respectively. Overall study results and their limits: Conclusions about previously exposed vaccinees are limited, since just 5 to 7 AZD1222 recipients were seropositive for SARS-CoV-2 at baseline. Because no day 14 peak-response samples were available, repertoires were characterized only after the peak T cell response. Nearly half of unique spike-specific TCRs reportedly recognized epitopes outside regions mutated in the B.1.351 and B.1.1.7 variants. In the small 56-69-year group, the increase in depth fell short of significance, most likely because of low power. Participants were mostly white British, with more females than males. The authors suggested clonal diversity may have been underestimated. Spike-specific TCR breadth and depth rose significantly after two AZD1222 doses compared with day 0 and with MenACWY recipients. The whole spike protein was spanned by vaccine-associated CD4 TCRs, and dominant responses were seen in regions 160-218 and 743-854.

A note on this clone: Its antigen is not yet known. No much larger clone exists at a distance of one base, and base qualities are not known.

Explained via the paper, the time point label denotes: about 28 days (+/-7) after the second vaccine dose. AZD1222 recipients given second doses at about 4 weeks or at about 12 weeks were pooled, since spike-specific TCR depth and breadth were not found to differ between the two schedules. Samples from vaccinated people were obtained from the UK trials COV001 and COV002, which included a single-blind randomized controlled phase 2/3 trial of AZD1222 (ChAdOx1 nCoV-19) in healthy adults. For TCRbeta chain sequencing, PBMC samples were collected from trial participants at day 0 and at day 28 after the second dose. The CDR3 regions of human TCRbeta chains were analyzed by immunosequencing. The authors' pipeline ran thus. Repertoire TCRs were matched against a reference library of SARS-CoV-2-specific TCRs generated with the MIRA antigen-specificity platform. Breadth was defined as the fraction of unique TCRs that were SARS-CoV-2-associated, and depth was defined as the fraction of total T cells that were SARS-CoV-2-associated. Each spike-specific TCR was assigned to its reactive spike region and to a CD4 or CD8 class using the MIRA data. Log10-transformed breadth and depth values were compared by one-way ANOVA with Sidak's multiple comparisons tests. TCRdb limited this immuneACCESS table to in-frame rearrangements with V and J called. A share of clones is missing; checked studies link under half to unresolved V genes, and the rest is unexplained. V and J calls and clone size are those listed in that table; D and trimming were worked out from the DNA. The sample table contains 110,000 or so clones; only one count was recorded for around 87% of them. 4.4% of the sample is taken by the ten largest.

The CDR3 runs 18 residues from the cysteine to the phenylalanine. This entry keeps only the CDR3 DNA: 54 bases, framed from base 1. From the germline V gene, CDR1 is SGHAT and CDR2 is FQNNGV. V gives up 1 base and J gives up 0 bases, and the segment between their germline ends measures 19 bases. This specimen was peripheral blood, taken 28 days after the second AZD1222 dose. The clonotype comes from an adult who received the AZD1222 COVID-19 vaccine. The chain is made from TRBV11-2 and TRBJ2-7; TRBD2 is a weak D gene call, 5 bases matching. The CDR3 has the sequence CASSLGPWVERSSYEQYF. The bases read TGTGCCAGCAGCTTAGGCCCGTGGGTGGAGCGGAGCTCCTACGAGCAGTACTTC.